The 19 T cell receptor beta chains reported below all come from one sample, sequenced in a study of graft-versus-host responses after intestinal transplantation. Only in-frame clones appear in the TCRdb table, and some are missing; sequencing was by immunoSEQ multiplex PCR. This sample has about 98,000 clones, with roughly 88% found just once. The source was PBMCs, collected 255 days after intestinal transplant. The receptor set was obtained from a human patient who received an intestinal transplant, so some T cells may come from the graft donor.

The V call is TRBV7-2, the J call TRBJ2-5; 11 bases agree with TRBD2. The CDR3 loop spans 18 amino acids. J gave up 4 bases and V 2 bases, and 12 bases lay outside the gene matches. The germline gives CDR1 SGHTA, CDR2 FQGNSA. CDR3 residues: CASSLSSILAGVGETQYF. DNA for the CDR3: TGTGCCAGCAGCTTATCCTCCATACTAGCGGGGGTTGGAGAGACCCAGTACTTC.

This chain joins TRBV11-2 and TRBJ2-5; no clear D. This CDR3 has 11 residues. Trimming stripped 6 bases from V and 5 bases from J, with 7 bases between. Germline V gene sequence: CDR1 SGHAT, CDR2 FQNNGV. The CDR3 region has the DNA TGTGCCAGCAGGGGATTGGAGACCCAGTACTTC. Translating it yields CASRGLETQYF.

The chain links TRBV6-1 to TRBJ2-7; D is unresolved. Trimming took 5 bases from V and 11 from J, leaving 13 bases between them. The CDR3 extends over 11 amino acids. Per the germline V gene, CDR1 is MNHNS and CDR2 is SASEGT. This chain's CDR3 is CASSTLTAEYV. CDR3 DNA: TGTGCCAGCAGTACCCTTACCGCGGAGTACGTC.

The rearrangement uses TRBV19 and TRBJ2-1; D is uncertain. With 7 bases removed from V and 6 bases from J, the gap between germline ends came to 10 bases. The CDR3 is 12 residues long. Germline assignment: CDR1 LNHDA and CDR2 SQIVND (reference sequence). The DNA of the CDR3 is TGTGCCAGTACCGGGTCCGTCAATGAGCAGTTCTTC. Translating it yields CASTGSVNEQFF.

The rearrangement links TRBV5-1 to TRBJ2-1; 12 bases are shared with TRBD2. After removal of 0 bases from V and 9 bases from J, the junction contained 16 bases not matched to a gene. This CDR3 spans 19 amino acids. The germline CDR1 and CDR2 sequences are SGHRS and YFSETQ. CDR3 loop: CASSLAPPSLAGGPSEQFF. CDR3 in DNA: TGCGCCAGCAGCTTGGCTCCCCCTTCACTAGCGGGGGGACCTAGTGAGCAGTTCTTC.

V gene TRBV28 combines with J gene TRBJ2-7; the match to TRBD1 covers 7 bases. Per the germline V gene, CDR1 is MDHEN and CDR2 is SYDVKM. The CDR3 has 12 residues. V trimming: 5 bases; J trimming: 4 bases; junction bases outside the gene matches: 2. The CDR3: CASSKTGYEQYF. In DNA form, the CDR3 reads TGTGCCAGCAGTAAGACAGGGTACGAGCAGTACTTC.

The genes are TRBV5-6 and TRBJ1-1; D is possibly TRBD1 (6 bases). This CDR3 is built from 15 residues. The germline V gene has CDR1 SGHDT and CDR2 YYEEEE. V dropped 2 bases and J dropped 1 base, with 12 bases sitting between them. The CDR3 nucleotides are TGTGCCAGCAGCTTCGGGGGGCTAGCGAACACTGAAGCTTTCTTT. Translating it yields CASSFGGLANTEAFF.

The chain uses TRBV28 and TRBJ1-1; 10 bases are a match to TRBD1. V lost 4 bases to trimming and J lost 1 base; unmatched junction nucleotides: 0. The CDR3 is made up of 14 amino acids. CDR1 MDHEN and CDR2 SYDVKM come from the germline V gene. CDR3 DNA sequence: TGTGCCAGCAGTTGGACAGGGGGGAACACTGAAGCTTTCTTT. It codes for CASSWTGGNTEAFF.

This chain uses TRBV2 with TRBJ2-5, with D uncertain. Trimming shortened V by 0 bases and J by 4 bases, and 9 bases separated the two germline ends. The CDR3 is 14 residues long. CDR1 is SNHLY and CDR2 is FYNNEI in the germline V gene. CDR3 in DNA: TGTGCCAGCAGTGAAGCGCTTCTGGGAGAGACCCAGTACTTC. Amino acid sequence: CASSEALLGETQYF.

The V gene is TRBV2, the J gene TRBJ1-1, with unresolved D. V was pared by 4 bases and J by 1 base, with 4 bases between. The CDR3 sequence is 12 residues long. Germline CDR1 is SNHLY and CDR2 is FYNNEI. The CDR3 region is CASSGWNTEAFF. CDR3 coding DNA: TGTGCCAGCAGTGGGTGGAACACTGAAGCTTTCTTT.

In DNA form, the CDR3 reads TGCGCCAGCAGCCAAGGCGCGAACACTGAAGCTTTCTTT. Its protein product is CASSQGANTEAFF. The rearrangement links TRBV4-1 to TRBJ1-1; D is ambiguous. The CDR3 runs to 13 residues. Germline values: CDR1 MGHRA, CDR2 YSYEKL. Deletions cut 1 base from V and 1 base from J, with 4 bases between.

A note on this clone: Other DNA sequences of this sample code for an identical CDR3. The chain has TRBV6-5 and TRBJ1-4, with a possible D match to TRBD1 (5 bases). This CDR3 contains 15 residues. Germline V lookup: CDR1 MNHEY, CDR2 SVGAGI. V lost 0 bases and J lost 1, with 6 bases in between. The CDR3 region has the DNA TGTGCCAGCAGTTACTCGGGGGGAACTAATGAAAAACTGTTTTTT. This codes for CASSYSGGTNEKLFF.

V and J are TRBV5-6 and TRBJ1-2; D call uncertain. CDR3 length equals 13 residues. Germline CDR1 SGHDT, CDR2 YYEEEE. V lost 1 base, J lost 2 bases, and 6 bases lay in between. CDR3: CASSLTRNYGYTF. As DNA, the CDR3 is TGTGCCAGCAGCTTGACCCGAAACTATGGCTACACCTTC. The whole variable domain, filled in from reference TRBV5-6 and TRBJ1-2, reads DAGVTQSPTHLIKTRGQQVTLRCSPKSGHDTVSWYQQALGQGPQFIFQYYEEEERQRGNFPDRFSGHQFPNYSSELNVNALLLGDSALYLCASSLTRNYGYTFGSGTRLTVV.

This chain connects TRBV19 to TRBJ2-3; the D gene could be TRBD1 or TRBD2 (5 bases each). This CDR3 contains 15 residues. Looked up from germline, CDR1 is LNHDA and CDR2 is SQIVND (reference sequence). Trimming shortened V by 5 bases and J by 0 bases, and 12 bases separated the two germline ends. The CDR3 coding sequence is TGTGCCAGTAGTGGGACCTTTACTAGCACAGATACGCAGTATTTT. Protein: CASSGTFTSTDTQYF.

The V call is TRBV2, the J call TRBJ1-5; perhaps TRBD1 as D (6 bases). The germline V gene encodes CDR1 SNHLY and CDR2 FYNNEI. V lost 4 bases and J lost 7, with 14 bases in between. CDR3 length: 14 residues. CDR3 loop: CASSAGQSGQPQHF. Written as DNA, the CDR3 is TGTGCCAGCAGTGCTGGACAGTCTGGGCAGCCCCAGCATTTT.

Comments on this clone: A junction boundary mismatches the germline segment, possibly from a read error. The chain has TRBV7-9 and TRBJ2-1; 9 bases align to TRBD2. From germline, CDR1 is SEHNR and CDR2 FQNEAQ (reference sequence). There are 10 residues in the CDR3. The CDR3 here is CASRGGELVF. CDR3 sequence (DNA): TGTGCCAGCCGCGGGGGGGAGCTGGTCTTC.

The V call is TRBV4-1, the J call TRBJ1-3; D is ambiguous. Germline assignment: CDR1 MGHRA and CDR2 YSYEKL. The CDR3 totals 15 residues. V lost 6 bases to trimming and J lost 3 bases, with 15 bases between them. As DNA, the CDR3 is TGCGCCAGCAGAATCCGGGAGGCAGGTGGAAACACCATATATTTT. Protein sequence: CASRIREAGGNTIYF.

This chain links TRBV27 with TRBJ2-1, with 7 bases aligning to TRBD1. Germline values: CDR1 MNHEY, CDR2 SMNVEV (reference sequence). V was pared by 0 bases and J by 15 bases, with 11 bases of the junction left unmatched. The CDR3 covers 14 residues. The CDR3, as DNA: TGTGCCAGCAGTTTATCCCATCCCGGGACAGTTGTGTTCTTC. It codes for CASSLSHPGTVVFF.

V is TRBV7-6 and J is TRBJ2-3; D is unresolved. Trimming left V 1 base short and J 9 bases short, with 14 bases between. Germline V gene lookup returns CDR1 SGHVS and CDR2 FNYEAQ. This CDR3 has 14 amino acids. As DNA, the CDR3 is TGTGCCAGCAGCTTAGATACGAGCTTAGGGACGCAGTATTTT. This codes for CASSLDTSLGTQYF.